What follows are 3 T cell receptor beta chains derived from one specimen sequenced in a study of response to subunit inactivated influenza vaccine. MiXCR, run by TCRdb on the RT-PCR reads, gives a single entry per CDR3 protein. The table shows approximately 730,000 distinct CDR3 sequences, with about 14% occurring only once. Material: PBMCs from blood, obtained 14 to 15 days before vaccination. The source of these receptors is a man aged 50 to 59 who received an inactivated influenza vaccine.

This clonotype was seen only a few times. This chain uses TRBV7-2 with TRBJ2-3; TRBD1 is a possible D gene (6 bases). The CDR3 loop spans 15 amino acids. V gave up 5 bases and J gave up 6 bases, with 18 bases separating them. Germline CDR1 reads SGHTA; CDR2 reads FQGNSA. In DNA form, the CDR3 reads TGTGCCAGCAGCCCAGGGGATACCACTTGGGATACGCAGTATTTT. Its protein product is CASSPGDTTWDTQYF.

This clonotype occurred a few times. This rearrangement joins TRBV27 to TRBJ2-7, with TRBD1 identical over 9 bases. This CDR3 comprises 15 residues. Germline loops: CDR1 MNHEY, CDR2 SMNVEV (reference sequence). With 5 bases clipped from V and 3 bases from J, the junction kept 8 bases outside the gene matches. DNA for the CDR3: TGTGCCAGCAGTACGCCGGGACAGGGCTTCTACGAGCAGTACTTC. Amino acids: CASSTPGQGFYEQYF.

In its sample, this clonotype was seen many times. The chain combines TRBV20-1 with TRBJ2-3; 7 positions match TRBD2. Germline CDR1 and CDR2: DFQATT and SNEGSKA (reference sequence). The CDR3 spans 14 residues. V gave up 6 bases and J gave up 0 bases; unmatched junction bases: 6. The CDR3 region is CSANRGGSTDTQYF. The CDR3 coding sequence is TGCAGTGCAAACCGCGGGGGAAGCACAGATACGCAGTATTTT.